This T cell receptor (beta chain) was sequenced during a study of blood T cell repertoires in COVID-19. V shed 8 bases and J shed 3 bases, with 17 bases lying between them. Per the germline V gene, CDR1 is MNHEY and CDR2 is SVGAGI. The CDR3 has 15 amino acids. Categorization into cohorts depended on clinical history that participants reported. Clones were sequenced by immunoSEQ multiplex PCR, and TCRdb holds only the in-frame ones, with some missing. The top ten clones hold approximately 4.4% of a sample with about 340,000 clones, 80% to 90% of them seen once. This receptor was obtained from a woman between 35 and 50 years old with acute COVID-19. This chain joins TRBV6-5 and TRBJ1-5, with D possibly matching TRBD1 (5 bases). Sample: PBMCs or T cells enriched from blood (not recorded which). CDR3 in amino acids: CASLTGPPPNQPQHF. The CDR3 bases are TGTGCCAGCTTAACAGGTCCCCCTCCCAATCAGCCCCAGCATTTT.